The present entry profiles one T cell receptor (beta chain) with its context. This clonotype was counted a few times. No cognate antigen has been identified for it. The record has no base qualities; no much larger clone is one base away. This sample stems from a study of CD8 T cells in ankylosing spondylitis (dated by TCRdb to 2016 to 2017). Regarding the study in general: T cell receptor beta repertoires were profiled in healthy donors and ankylosing spondylitis patients so that disease-linked TCR variants could be found. Peripheral blood samples were taken, and synovial fluid was additionally collected from ankylosing spondylitis patients. In total, the full study cohort was made up of some 110 healthy donors and 25 ankylosing spondylitis patients. Study-wide conclusions, independent of this receptor: A TCR beta motif of 8 or 9 highly homologous amino acid variants appeared characteristic of blood from ankylosing spondylitis patients. The disease-linked clones showed a CD8+ phenotype and occurred at relatively low frequencies in peripheral blood. Some motif variants had previously been reported in the synovial fluid and blood of reactive arthritis patients, which suggests shared mechanisms of disease initiation. The disease-linked clones were reported as significantly enriched in matched synovial fluid samples from ankylosing spondylitis patients.

The reads were generated on an Illumina HiSeq 2500. TCR beta libraries were prepared by quantitative 5'-RACE with molecular barcodes. In the paper's pipeline: Disease-linked TCR variants were identified with a new computational method built on a probabilistic model of VDJ rearrangement. Starting from the raw public reads, TCRdb applied fastp trimming at Q25, assembled clones with MiXCR and retained in-frame beta chains. Each CDR3 protein appears once, grouped with its most common genes and DNA. It is TCRdb's table, rather than the study itself, that gives the V and J calls and clone size. This sample gives about 160,000 distinct CDR3 sequences in total; 9.8% of them show up just once. Of the sample, roughly 16% is held by the ten largest clones. Taken from the germline V gene, the CDR1 and CDR2 loops are SQVTM and ANQGSEA. Here V drops 1 base and J drops 2 bases, and the junction holds 3 bases not matched to any gene. The CDR3, cysteine through phenylalanine, is 14 amino acids long. Left in the record is the CDR3 DNA by itself, 42 bases read in frame from the first base.

This clonotype was sampled from a female donor with ankylosing spondylitis or in good health (not recorded which). The rearrangement combines TRBV29-1 with TRBJ2-7, with TRBD2 matching 9 junction bases. Sequencing was done on a sample of blood, either unsorted or a sorted T cell fraction (not recorded which). The CDR3 amino acid sequence is: CSVEGLAGPYEQYF. The DNA reads TGCAGCGTTGAAGGTCTAGCGGGACCCTACGAGCAGTACTTC.